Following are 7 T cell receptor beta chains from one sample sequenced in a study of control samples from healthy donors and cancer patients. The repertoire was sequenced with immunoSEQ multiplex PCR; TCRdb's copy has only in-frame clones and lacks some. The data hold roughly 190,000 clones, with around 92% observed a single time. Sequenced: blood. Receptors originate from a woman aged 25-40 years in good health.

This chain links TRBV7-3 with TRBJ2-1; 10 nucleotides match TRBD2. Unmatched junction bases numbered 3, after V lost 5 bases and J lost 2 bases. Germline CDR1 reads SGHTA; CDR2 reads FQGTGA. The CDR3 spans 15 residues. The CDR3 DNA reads TGTGCCAGCAGCCCCGGGACTAGCGCCTACAATGAGCAGTTCTTC. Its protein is CASSPGTSAYNEQFF.

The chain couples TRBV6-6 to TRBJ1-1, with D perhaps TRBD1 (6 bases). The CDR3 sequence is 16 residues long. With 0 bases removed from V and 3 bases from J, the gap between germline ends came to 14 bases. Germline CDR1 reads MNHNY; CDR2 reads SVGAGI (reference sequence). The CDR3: CASSYSIIGGHTEAFF. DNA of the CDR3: TGTGCCAGCAGTTACTCGATAATTGGGGGGCACACTGAAGCTTTCTTT.

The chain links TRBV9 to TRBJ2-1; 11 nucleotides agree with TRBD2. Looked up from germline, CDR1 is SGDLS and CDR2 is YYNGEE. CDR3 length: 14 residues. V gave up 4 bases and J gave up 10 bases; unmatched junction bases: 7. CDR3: CASSPEVAGGEQFF. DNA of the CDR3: TGTGCCAGCAGCCCAGAGGTAGCGGGAGGGGAGCAGTTCTTC.

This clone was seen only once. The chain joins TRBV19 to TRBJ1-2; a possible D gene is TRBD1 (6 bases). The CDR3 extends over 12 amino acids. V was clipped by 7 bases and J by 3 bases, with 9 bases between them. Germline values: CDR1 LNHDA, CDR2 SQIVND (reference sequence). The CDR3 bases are TGTGCCAGTACCGACAGGCACTATGGCTACACCTTC. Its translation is CASTDRHYGYTF.

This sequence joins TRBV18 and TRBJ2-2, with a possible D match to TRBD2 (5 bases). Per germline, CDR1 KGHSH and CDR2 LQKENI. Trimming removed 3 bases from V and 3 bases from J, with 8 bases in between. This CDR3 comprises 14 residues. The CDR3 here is CASSPAGYTGELFF. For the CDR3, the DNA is TGTGCCAGCTCACCCGCGGGCTACACCGGGGAGCTGTTTTTT.

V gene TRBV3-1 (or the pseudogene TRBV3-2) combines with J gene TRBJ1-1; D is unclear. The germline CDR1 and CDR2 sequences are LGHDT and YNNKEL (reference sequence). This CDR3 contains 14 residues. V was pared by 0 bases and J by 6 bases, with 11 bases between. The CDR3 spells CASSQDEGKAEAFF. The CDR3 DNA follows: TGTGCCAGCAGCCAAGATGAGGGAAAGGCTGAAGCTTTCTTT.

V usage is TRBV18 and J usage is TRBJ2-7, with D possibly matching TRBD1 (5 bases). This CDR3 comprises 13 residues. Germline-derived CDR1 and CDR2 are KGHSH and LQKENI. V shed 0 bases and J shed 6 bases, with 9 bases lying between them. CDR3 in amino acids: CASSPPPGLEQYF. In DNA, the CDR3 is TGTGCCAGCTCACCACCGCCAGGGCTCGAGCAGTACTTC.